These 28 T cell receptor beta chains came from one sample sequenced in a study of T cells and Merkel cell carcinoma outcomes (dated by TCRdb to the early 2020s). Libraries came from the immunoSEQ multiplex PCR assay. TCRdb took over this immuneACCESS table, retaining in-frame rearrangements with V and J assigned. Such tables are incomplete; in checked studies, under half of the missing clones stem from an unresolved V gene, and the remainder is unexplained. This sample has some 19,000 clones in its table, and roughly four fifths of those were observed once. Roughly 3.3% of the sample belongs to the ten largest clones. Sample: tumor tissue from Merkel cell carcinoma. The source is a human donor with Merkel cell carcinoma.

This clone was picked up one time. The chain couples TRBV10-3 to TRBJ1-1; D may be TRBD1 (5 bases). This CDR3 has 12 residues. The germline gives CDR1 ENHRY, CDR2 SYGVKD. Trimming removed 5 bases from V and 6 bases from J, with 10 bases in between. The DNA for the CDR3 is TGTGCCATCAGTATACCGGGGGCTGAAGCTTTCTTT. This gives the protein CAISIPGAEAFF.

This rearrangement joins TRBV13 to TRBJ1-1, with a possible D match to TRBD1 (6 bases). V lost 5 bases and J 4 bases, leaving 14 bases between the germline ends. Germline V lookup: CDR1 PRHDT, CDR2 FYEKMQ (reference sequence). The length of the CDR3 is 14 residues. For the CDR3, the DNA is TGTGCCAGCAGCCGAGGGGGTGGTGGCACTGAAGCTTTCTTT. As protein: CASSRGGGGTEAFF.

The chain has TRBV7-9 and TRBJ1-2; 8 bases agree with TRBD1. Germline trimming cut 6 bases from V and 9 bases from J; bases unmatched to any gene: 9. The CDR3 runs to 13 residues. Germline V gene sequence: CDR1 SEHNR, CDR2 FQNEAQ (reference sequence). The CDR3 loop is CASRPGQGWSYTF. The CDR3 DNA sequence: TGTGCCAGCAGACCCGGACAGGGCTGGAGCTACACCTTC.

The chain is built from TRBV19 and TRBJ1-5; D gene uncertain. CDR3 length: 14 amino acids. CDR1 and CDR2 from the germline V gene are LNHDA and SQIVND (reference sequence). The V and J ends lost 1 base and 7 bases respectively, with 11 bases between them. CDR3 region: CASSIVPLDQPQHF. The CDR3 region has the DNA TGTGCCAGTAGTATAGTGCCTTTAGACCAGCCCCAGCATTTT.

V usage is TRBV4-2 and J usage is TRBJ2-5, with D perhaps given as TRBD1 or TRBD2 (5 bases each). This CDR3 contains 16 residues. Germline V gives CDR1 LGHNA, CDR2 YNFKEQ. V lost 0 bases, J lost 5 bases, and 16 bases lay in between. The CDR3 protein is CASSQDGDGGGETQYF. In DNA form, the CDR3 reads TGTGCCAGCAGCCAAGATGGGGATGGGGGTGGTGAGACCCAGTACTTC.

This chain connects TRBV6-5 to TRBJ1-1; possibly TRBD1 for D (6 bases). Germline lookup yields CDR1 MNHEY and CDR2 SVGAGI. The CDR3 has 14 amino acids. With 6 bases removed from V and 3 bases from J, the gap between germline ends came to 14 bases. The CDR3: CASRSTGGHTEAFF. Here the CDR3 DNA reads TGTGCCAGCAGGTCTACCGGGGGCCACACTGAAGCTTTCTTT.

V is TRBV7-2 and J is TRBJ2-1, with D uncertain. The CDR3 covers 13 residues. V lost 1 base to trimming and J lost 4 bases, with 5 bases between them. The V gene's germline CDR1 is SGHTA and CDR2 FQGNSA. CDR3 protein: CASSLGKYNEQFF. In DNA, the CDR3 is TGTGCCAGCAGCTTAGGGAAATACAATGAGCAGTTCTTC.

This clone was seen more than once but under ten times. The chain links TRBV30 to TRBJ1-1; no clear D gene. The CDR3 has 11 residues. The germline gives CDR1 GTSNPN, CDR2 SVGIG (reference sequence). The V gene lost 5 bases and the J gene lost 4 bases, with 8 bases spanning the gap. Written as DNA, the CDR3 is TGTGCCTGGGCTAGGAGCACTGAAGCTTTCTTT. It translates to CAWARSTEAFF. The full variable domain, rest sourced from reference TRBV30 and TRBJ1-1, is SQTIHQWPATLVQPVGSPLSLECTVEGTSNPNLYWYRQAAGRGLQLLFYSVGIGQISSEVPQNLSASRPQDRQFILSSKKLLLSDSGFYLCAWARSTEAFFGQGTRLTVV.

In this sample, this clone turned up a few times. The genes are TRBV27 and TRBJ2-7; the D is unclear. The CDR3 sequence is 13 residues long. The germline V and J ends were trimmed by 6 bases and 3 bases, with 12 bases remaining between them. Germline CDR1 reads MNHEY; CDR2 reads SMNVEV (reference sequence). The CDR3 DNA follows: TGTGCCAGCAGCCGCCTGAGGAGCTACGAGCAGTACTTC. It specifies CASSRLRSYEQYF.

The gene calls are TRBV2 and TRBJ2-3; D is unclear. This CDR3 spans 17 amino acids. With 4 bases removed from V and 0 bases from J, the gap between germline ends came to 17 bases. CDR1 is SNHLY and CDR2 is FYNNEI in the germline V gene. CDR3: CASSGGRTVTSTDTQYF. The CDR3 nucleotides are TGTGCCAGCAGTGGTGGTCGAACAGTCACTAGCACAGATACGCAGTATTTT.

This chain connects TRBV4-2 to TRBJ1-1; unclear D gene. V dropped 0 bases and J dropped 3 bases, with 11 bases sitting between them. Germline CDR1 LGHNA, CDR2 YNFKEQ. The CDR3 is made up of 15 amino acids. CDR3 sequence (DNA): TGTGCCAGCAGCCAAGATCATACCGAGGACACTGAAGCTTTCTTT. Amino acids: CASSQDHTEDTEAFF.

The chain has TRBV13 and TRBJ2-3; D gene uncertain. Germline V gene lookup returns CDR1 PRHDT and CDR2 FYEKMQ (reference sequence). V was shortened by 2 bases and J by 6 bases, with 12 bases between the two germline ends. The CDR3 extends over 14 amino acids. CDR3 in DNA: TGTGCCAGCAGCTTATTTACCCCCCCCGATACGCAGTATTTT. As protein: CASSLFTPPDTQYF.

The gene calls are TRBV2 and TRBJ2-3; unclear D gene. The germline V gene encodes CDR1 SNHLY and CDR2 FYNNEI. V was pared by 7 bases and J by 6 bases, with 8 bases between. The CDR3 is made up of 11 amino acids. CDR3 coding DNA: TGTGCCAGCACCAGACTGGATACGCAGTATTTT. This encodes CASTRLDTQYF. Together with reference TRBV2 and TRBJ2-3, the CDR3 gives the full variable domain: EPEVTQTPSHQVTQMGQEVILRCVPISNHLYFYWYRQILGQKVEFLVSFYNNEISEKSEIFDDQFSVERPDGSNFTLKIRSTKLEDSAMYFCASTRLDTQYFGPGTRLTVL.

The rearrangement joins TRBV27 to TRBJ2-7, with 8 positions matching TRBD2. Germline loops: CDR1 MNHEY, CDR2 SMNVEV (reference sequence). The J segment lost 7 bases and the V segment lost 2 bases, leaving 10 bases of the junction unmatched. This CDR3 has 15 residues. CDR3 coding DNA: TGTGCCAGCAGTTTAGTGTCGGGAGGGGTCTGGGAGCAGTACTTC. This encodes CASSLVSGGVWEQYF.

The chain joins TRBV14 to TRBJ2-7, with 11 nucleotides matching TRBD2. The CDR3 has 14 amino acids. The V and J ends lost 6 bases and 6 bases, in that order; junction bases with no gene match: 7. CDR1 is SGHDN and CDR2 is FVKESK in the germline V gene. The CDR3 region has the DNA TGTGCCAGCAGTTCAGGACTAGCGGGTGGCGAGCAGTACTTC. It codes for CASSSGLAGGEQYF. The variable domain in full, with the rest retrieved from reference TRBV14 and TRBJ2-7, is EAGVTQFPSHSVIEKGQTVTLRCDPISGHDNLYWYRRVMGKEIKFLLHFVKESKQDESGMPNNRFLAERTGGTYSTLKVQPAELEDSGVYFCASSSGLAGGEQYFGPGTRLTVT.

This clone showed up just a few times. The chain uses TRBV28 and TRBJ1-2, with TRBD1 identical over 9 bases. The CDR3 is 16 residues long. Germline V gene data show CDR1 as MDHEN and CDR2 as SYDVKM. Trimming took 5 bases from V and 3 from J; bases not matched to a gene: 10. In nucleotides, the CDR3 is TGTGCCAGCAGTCCTCTACAGGGGGCGCGTCACTATGGCTACACCTTC. Residues: CASSPLQGARHYGYTF.

This sequence joins TRBV25-1 and TRBJ2-5; TRBD1 aligns across 8 bases. From germline, CDR1 is MGHDK and CDR2 SYGVNS. The J segment lost 5 bases and the V segment lost 10 bases, leaving 6 bases of the junction unmatched. This CDR3 is built from 12 residues. The CDR3 is CAIDRGWETQYF. The CDR3 DNA sequence: TGTGCCATCGACAGGGGTTGGGAGACCCAGTACTTC.

V gene TRBV27 combines with J gene TRBJ2-7; no firm D call. Deletions cut 2 bases from V and 6 bases from J, with 11 bases between. The CDR3 sequence is 13 residues long. The germline V gene encodes CDR1 MNHEY and CDR2 SMNVEV (reference sequence). Written as DNA, the CDR3 is TGTGCCAGCAGTTTAGCCCAAGTAGGCGAGCAGTACTTC. Its protein product is CASSLAQVGEQYF.

The J gene is TRBJ1-4, the V gene TRBV11-2, with a possible D match to TRBD1 (5 bases). The CDR3 length is 15 residues. Germline V gene data show CDR1 as SGHAT and CDR2 as FQNNGV. Trimming removed 5 bases from V and 8 bases from J, with 18 bases in between. CDR3 region: CASSPPGSRDEKLFF. CDR3 DNA: TGTGCCAGCAGCCCCCCCGGGTCGCGGGACGAAAAACTGTTTTTT. Based on the CDR3 plus reference TRBV11-2 and TRBJ1-4, the full variable domain is EAGVAQSPRYKIIEKRQSVAFWCNPISGHATLYWYQQILGQGPKLLIQFQNNGVVDDSQLPKDRFSAERLKGVDSTLKIQPAKLEDSAVYLCASSPPGSRDEKLFFGSGTQLSVL.

The J gene is TRBJ2-7, the V gene TRBV5-6; D is unclear. This CDR3 comprises 12 residues. The germline V and J ends were trimmed by 3 bases and 2 bases, with 6 bases remaining between them. Germline CDR1 is SGHDT and CDR2 is YYEEEE. The CDR3 DNA follows: TGTGCCAGCAGCTCCCAGCCCTACGAGCAGTACTTC. Its protein product is CASSSQPYEQYF.

The rearrangement joins TRBV11-3 to TRBJ2-3, with TRBD1 as a possible D gene (5 bases). This CDR3 is built from 15 residues. V lost 1 base and J lost 3, with 11 bases in between. Germline CDR1 and CDR2: SGHNT and YENEEA. CDR3 in DNA: TGTGCCAGCAGCTTAGGTTTGAGACAGACAGATACGCAGTATTTT. The encoded protein is CASSLGLRQTDTQYF.

The genes are TRBV30 and TRBJ1-1; the D gene is possibly TRBD1 (5 bases). CDR3 length: 14 residues. CDR1 GTSNPN and CDR2 SVGIG come from the germline V gene (reference sequence). The germline V and J ends were trimmed by 3 bases and 1 base, with 12 bases remaining between them. The CDR3 DNA follows: TGTGCCTGGAGGGGGGTACCGGGGAACACTGAAGCTTTCTTT. Translation: CAWRGVPGNTEAFF.

V and J are TRBV18 and TRBJ1-4; tentative D call: TRBD1 (5 bases). Germline V gives CDR1 KGHSH, CDR2 LQKENI. The CDR3 totals 15 residues. V lost 4 bases to trimming and J lost 1 base, with 10 bases between them. The CDR3 sequence: CASSLSTETNEKLFF. The CDR3 bases are TGTGCCAGCTCACTTTCGACAGAAACTAATGAAAAACTGTTTTTT.

This clone is a singleton in its sample. This chain's CDR3 is CASSEWDRVKETQYF. The CDR3 nucleotides are TGTGCCAGCAGTGAATGGGACAGAGTAAAAGAGACCCAGTACTTC. The chain links TRBV25-1 to TRBJ2-5; 7 bases are shared with TRBD1. The germline CDR1 and CDR2 sequences are MGHDK and SYGVNS. V was pared by 1 base and J by 3 bases, with 5 bases of the junction left unmatched. CDR3 length: 15 amino acids.

The chain joins TRBV30 to TRBJ1-2; no firm D call. The CDR3 has 13 residues. The germline V gene has CDR1 GTSNPN and CDR2 SVGIG (reference sequence). The ends were cut back, 6 bases at V and 3 bases at J, with 14 bases in the middle. The CDR3 bases are TGTGCCTGCTTTGGAGATTGGGACTATGGCTACACCTTC. This encodes CACFGDWDYGYTF.

This chain uses TRBV5-6 with TRBJ2-5; 11 positions agree with TRBD2. From germline, CDR1 is SGHDT and CDR2 YYEEEE. The CDR3 consists of 16 residues. With 3 bases clipped from V and 6 bases from J, the junction kept 10 bases outside the gene matches. CDR3 sequence (DNA): TGTGCCAGCAGCTACGATGGGCTAGCGGGGGGTAAGACCCAGTACTTC. Its translation: CASSYDGLAGGKTQYF.

The CDR3 region is CASSQDTNIQYF. CDR3 nucleotide sequence: TGCGCCAGCAGCCAAGATACCAACATTCAGTACTTC. The chain couples TRBV4-1 to TRBJ2-4; no firm D call. The germline CDR1 and CDR2 sequences are MGHRA and YSYEKL. With 0 bases removed from V and 7 bases from J, the gap between germline ends came to 4 bases. The CDR3 loop spans 12 amino acids.

This chain connects TRBV6-1 to TRBJ2-7, with a possible D match to TRBD2 (5 bases). Trimming stripped 8 bases from V and 3 bases from J, with 14 bases between. Germline CDR1 MNHNS, CDR2 SASEGT. The CDR3 runs 13 residues. This CDR3 is CASRLQEGYEQYF. CDR3 bases: TGTGCCAGCCGTCTCCAAGAGGGCTACGAGCAGTACTTC.